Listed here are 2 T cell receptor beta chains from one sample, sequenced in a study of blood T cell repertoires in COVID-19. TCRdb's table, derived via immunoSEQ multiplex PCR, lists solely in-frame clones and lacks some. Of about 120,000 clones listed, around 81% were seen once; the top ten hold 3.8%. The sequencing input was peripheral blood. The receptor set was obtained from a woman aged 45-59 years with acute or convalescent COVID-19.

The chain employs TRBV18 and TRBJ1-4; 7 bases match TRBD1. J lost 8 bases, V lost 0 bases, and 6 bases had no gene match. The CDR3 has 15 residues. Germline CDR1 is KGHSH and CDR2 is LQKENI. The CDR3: CASSPPTGNREKLFF. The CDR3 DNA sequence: TGTGCCAGCTCACCACCGACAGGGAATAGAGAAAAACTGTTTTTT.

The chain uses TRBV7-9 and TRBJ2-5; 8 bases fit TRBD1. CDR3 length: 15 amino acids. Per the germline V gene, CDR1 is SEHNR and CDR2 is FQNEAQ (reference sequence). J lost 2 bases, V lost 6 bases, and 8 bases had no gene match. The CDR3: CASRHQGAAQETQYF. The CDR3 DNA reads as TGTGCCAGCAGACACCAGGGGGCTGCGCAAGAGACCCAGTACTTC.